Following are 20 T cell receptor beta chains from one sample sequenced in a study of blood T cells in healthy people across ages. A sample-barcoded 5' primer and a J-beta primer mix were used in a second PCR of about 7 to 11 cycles. TCRdb re-analysed the 5' RACE reads in MiXCR, keeping a single row per CDR3 protein. The sample comprises about 620,000 distinct CDR3 sequences, about 50% of which are singletons, and approximately 15% rests with the top ten. The sequencing input was blood. These receptors all come from an elderly woman in good health.

The chain links TRBV9 to TRBJ2-5, with unresolved D. Trimming removed 0 bases at V and 0 bases at J, with 9 bases between. Looked up from germline, CDR1 is SGDLS and CDR2 is YYNGEE. This CDR3 spans 15 amino acids. The CDR3 DNA sequence: TGTGCCAGCAGCGTAGGATCGGCGTACCAAGAGACCCAGTACTTC. Amino acids: CASSVGSAYQETQYF.

This clonotype was found many times. The chain employs TRBV2 and TRBJ2-4; possible D gene TRBD2, 7 bases. CDR1 and CDR2 from the germline V gene are SNHLY and FYNNEI. V was clipped by 0 bases and J by 6 bases, with 15 bases between them. This CDR3 comprises 16 residues. CDR3 region: CASSEAGPRGGNIQYF. As DNA, the CDR3 is TGTGCCAGCAGTGAAGCGGGGCCTAGGGGGGGAAACATTCAGTACTTC.

A note on this clonotype: Possible read error: a much larger clone is one base away. The conserved closing phenylalanine or tryptophan is absent in this CDR3, likely reflecting a read error. V gene TRBV9 combines with J gene TRBJ2-1; D is unresolved. Germline CDR1 is SGDLS and CDR2 is YYNGEE. The CDR3 spans 17 residues. Trimming removed 7 bases at V and 4 bases at J, with 24 bases between. Here the CDR3 DNA reads TGTGCCAGCTACGTTCACCCACGGACCCCACTTTACAATGAGCAGTTCGTC. It specifies CASYVHPRTPLYNEQFV.

This clonotype has ten or more counts. This chain's CDR3 is CSARLGASNQPQHF. DNA of the CDR3: TGCAGTGCTAGATTAGGGGCAAGCAATCAGCCCCAGCATTTT. The gene calls are TRBV20-1 and TRBJ1-5, with D perhaps matching TRBD1 (5 bases). This CDR3 has 14 amino acids. The V gene lost 2 bases and the J gene lost 1 base, with 9 bases spanning the gap. Germline-derived CDR1 and CDR2 are DFQATT and SNEGSKA (reference sequence).

A word on this clonotype: One end of the junction does not line up with germline, which may come from a read error. The chain uses TRBV20-1 and TRBJ2-7; TRBD1 matches 9 bases. Germline CDR1 is DFQATT and CDR2 is SNEGSKA (reference sequence). This CDR3 spans 15 amino acids. The CDR3 loop is CNARDRGTGYYEQYF. CDR3 bases: TGCAATGCTAGAGACAGGGGGACTGGGTACTACGAGCAGTACTTC.

V is TRBV4-2 and J is TRBJ2-3, with a weak D call TRBD2 (5 bases). Germline CDR1 LGHNA, CDR2 YNFKEQ. The CDR3 spans 17 residues. The germline V and J ends were trimmed by 0 bases and 3 bases, with 16 bases remaining between them. CDR3 sequence reads: CASSQERVEVGTDTQYF. In nucleotides, the CDR3 is TGTGCCAGCAGCCAAGAGAGAGTGGAGGTGGGGACAGATACGCAGTATTTT.

The V call is TRBV25-1, the J call TRBJ1-1, with 7 bases aligning to TRBD1. CDR3 size: 13 residues. Germline V gene lookup returns CDR1 MGHDK and CDR2 SYGVNS. V trimming: 8 bases; J trimming: 0 bases; junction bases outside the gene matches: 3. The CDR3 bases are TGTGCCAGCGGGACAGCATTGAACACTGAAGCTTTCTTT. Amino acid sequence: CASGTALNTEAFF.

V and J are TRBV29-1 and TRBJ1-2, with a tentative D call TRBD1 (6 bases). The V end lost 3 bases, the J end lost 2 bases, and 10 bases lay between the germline ends. From germline, CDR1 is SQVTM and CDR2 ANQGSEA. The length of the CDR3 is 13 residues. CDR3 sequence reads: CSVENRDNYGYTF. In nucleotides, the CDR3 is TGCAGCGTTGAGAACAGGGACAACTATGGCTACACCTTC. Variable domain in full (rest from reference TRBV29-1 and TRBJ1-2): SAVISQKPSRDICQRGTSLTIQCQVDSQVTMMFWYRQQPGQSLTLIATANQGSEATYESGFVIDKFPISRPNLTFSTLTVSNMSPEDSSIYLCSVENRDNYGYTFGSGTRLTVV.

The V gene is TRBV20-1, the J gene TRBJ2-3, with D possibly TRBD1 on 5 matching bases. Germline V gene lookup returns CDR1 DFQATT and CDR2 SNEGSKA (reference sequence). The length of the CDR3 is 11 residues. V was clipped by 5 bases and J by 10 bases, with 13 bases between them. The CDR3 region is CSAPTGGPQYF. CDR3 coding DNA: TGCAGTGCTCCCACAGGCGGTCCGCAGTATTTT.

This clonotype was picked up one time. Sequence at one end of the junction differs from germline and may be a read error. This chain connects TRBV20-1 to TRBJ1-5, with a weak D call TRBD1 (6 bases). CDR3 length: 14 residues. Germline V gene lookup returns CDR1 DFQATT and CDR2 SNEGSKA (reference sequence). The CDR3 here is CSAWNRVRNQPPHF. For the CDR3, the DNA is TGCAGTGCTTGGAACAGGGTCCGCAATCAGCCCCCGCATTTT.

This clonotype was recorded at least ten times. The V and J genes are TRBV30 and TRBJ2-4; D not certain. The CDR3 spans 14 residues. The germline gives CDR1 GTSNPN, CDR2 SVGIG (reference sequence). V was pared by 4 bases and J by 0 bases, with 10 bases between. CDR3 DNA: TGTGCCTGGAAAAATAACAGAGCCAAAAACATTCAGTACTTC. Its translation is CAWKNNRAKNIQYF.

This clonotype occurred many times. This rearrangement joins TRBV3-1 to TRBJ2-1; maybe TRBD2 (5 bases). The CDR3 covers 14 residues. Trimming stripped 0 bases from V and 7 bases from J, with 10 bases between. In germline, CDR1 is LGHDT, CDR2 YNNKEL (reference sequence). As DNA, the CDR3 is TGTGCCAGCAGCCAAGATCGGCGGGCTAATGAGCAGTTCTTC. Translation gives CASSQDRRANEQFF.

This clonotype appeared many times. The chain is built from TRBV6-5 and TRBJ2-2; 8 nucleotides align to TRBD2. The CDR3 loop spans 15 amino acids. Germline CDR1 reads MNHEY; CDR2 reads SVGAGI. The V segment lost 5 bases and the J segment 3 bases; nucleotides outside the gene matches: 5. Here the CDR3 reads CASSTGLAYTGELFF. DNA of the CDR3: TGTGCCAGCAGTACCGGACTAGCCTACACCGGGGAGCTGTTTTTT.

This clonotype came up a few times. A single base separates this from a much larger clone, so it may be a read error. This chain links TRBV12-3 or TRBV12-4 with TRBJ2-5; a weak D match, TRBD2 (6 bases). The DNA end is more similar to TRBJ2-1, so the J call may be wrong. The CDR3 consists of 15 residues. The CDR3 sequence: CASSFRREYQETQFF. CDR3 nucleotide sequence: TGTGCCAGCAGTTTCCGTCGGGAGTACCAAGAGACCCAGTTCTTC.

The chain carries TRBV12-3 or TRBV12-4 and TRBJ1-1, with 9 bases fitting TRBD1. After removal of 10 bases from V and 0 bases from J, the junction contained 6 bases not matched to a gene. The length of the CDR3 is 14 residues. CDR3 DNA sequence: TGTGCCATTCGACAGGGGGTGCTGAACACTGAAGCTTTCTTT. It encodes CAIRQGVLNTEAFF.

The sample holds many counts of this clonotype. This chain links TRBV14 with TRBJ2-7; 9 nucleotides match TRBD2. V gave up 3 bases and J gave up 6 bases; unmatched junction bases: 3. The CDR3 loop spans 13 amino acids. Germline V CDR1 and CDR2: SGHDN, FVKESK. The CDR3 coding sequence is TGTGCCAGCAGCCATAGCGGGGGCAGCGAGCAGTACTTC. It codes for CASSHSGGSEQYF.

Only a few counts were recorded for this clonotype. The chain recombines TRBV2 with TRBJ2-1; 7 bases map to TRBD1. Germline lookup yields CDR1 SNHLY and CDR2 FYNNEI. Trimming cost V 6 bases and J 5 bases; bases outside gene matches: 4. The CDR3 is made up of 13 amino acids. The CDR3 reads CASSPGTDNEQFF. The DNA for the CDR3 is TGTGCCAGCAGCCCGGGGACAGACAATGAGCAGTTCTTC.

The table lists this clonotype with a count of one. Given a much more abundant clone one base away, this may be a read error. The rearrangement joins TRBV3-1 to TRBJ2-3, with D unclear. Looked up from germline, CDR1 is LGHDT and CDR2 is YNNKEL (reference sequence). This CDR3 region has 14 residues. As DNA, the CDR3 is TGTGCCAGCAGCCAAGGGCCCCCCGGAGCTACGCGGTATTTT. Translation: CASSQGPPGATRYF.

This clonotype showed up many times. The gene calls are TRBV10-2 and TRBJ2-1; D gene uncertain. From germline, CDR1 is WSHSY and CDR2 SAAADI. Trimming took off 4 bases at V and 0 bases at J, with 7 bases between the two ends. This CDR3 has 14 residues. CDR3 bases: TGCGCCAGCAGTGGCGTCAGCTCCTACAATGAGCAGTTCTTC. Its translation: CASSGVSSYNEQFF.

As for this clonotype: A much larger clone differs from this one at a single base, so this may be a read error. V usage is TRBV10-3 and J usage is TRBJ1-2, with D unresolved. This CDR3 is 13 amino acids long. Germline lookup yields CDR1 ENHRY and CDR2 SYGVKD. As DNA, the CDR3 is TGTGCCGTCAGTGTGCGGCAGGTTGACGGCTACACCTTC. It specifies CAVSVRQVDGYTF.